The T cell receptor (beta chain) under discussion was sequenced for a study of blood T cell repertoires in COVID-19. Sequencing used immunoSEQ multiplex PCR; TCRdb keeps in-frame clones, though not all of them. The sample has some 240,000 clones, around 91% seen once. The CDR3 sequence is 14 residues long. V lost 6 bases, J lost 2 bases, and 13 bases lay in between. Germline lookup yields CDR1 KGHSH and CDR2 LQKENI. The sequence was collected from a woman aged 55 to 70 with COVID-19, enrolled during active disease. This chain uses TRBV18 with TRBJ2-5; D possibly corresponds to TRBD2 (5 bases). Source material: peripheral blood. Written as DNA, the CDR3 is TGTGCCAGCTCCCCGCGGGCTTCTCAAGAGACCCAGTACTTC. Its translation is CASSPRASQETQYF.